This T cell receptor beta chain was sequenced during a study of blood T cells in healthy people across ages. A second PCR of 7 to 11 cycles used a sample-barcoded 5' primer and a J-beta primer mix. TCRdb used MiXCR to reprocess the 5' RACE reads, holding one entry per CDR3 protein. The table has fewer than 650,000 distinct CDR3 sequences, about 26% seen once. There were healthy Caucasian individuals from Russia, aged roughly 6 to 90, serving as donors. Each donor supplied roughly 9.1 milliliters of peripheral blood. The sample was also linked to a second study, of T cells of mothers and their children.

Input material: blood. The origin of this receptor is a boy aged 2 to 9 in good health.

CDR3 residues: CASTPPRGHSGNTIYF. The CDR3 DNA follows: TGTGCCAGCACCCCACCCCGGGGACACTCTGGAAACACCATATATTTT. The chain links TRBV12-3 or TRBV12-4 to TRBJ1-3; D possibly corresponds to TRBD1 (6 bases). Trimming cost V 7 bases and J 0 bases, with 16 bases left between them. CDR3 length: 16 amino acids.